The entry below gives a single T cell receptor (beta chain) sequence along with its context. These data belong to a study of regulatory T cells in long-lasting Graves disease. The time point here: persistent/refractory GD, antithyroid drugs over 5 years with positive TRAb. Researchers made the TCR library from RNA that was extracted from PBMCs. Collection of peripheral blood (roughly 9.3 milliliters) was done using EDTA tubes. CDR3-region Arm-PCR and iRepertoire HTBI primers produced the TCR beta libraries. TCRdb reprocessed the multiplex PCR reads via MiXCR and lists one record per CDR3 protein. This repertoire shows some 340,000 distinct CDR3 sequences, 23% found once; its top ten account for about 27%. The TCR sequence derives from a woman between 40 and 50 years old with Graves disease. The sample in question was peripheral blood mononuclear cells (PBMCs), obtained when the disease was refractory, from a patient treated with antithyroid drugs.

As DNA, the CDR3 is TGTGCCAGCAGTGAGGACCCCCGTGATACGCAGTATTTT. The encoded protein is CASSEDPRDTQYF. J is TRBJ2-3 and V is TRBV6-4, with no clear D. The CDR3 covers 13 residues. V lost 3 bases, J lost 6 bases, and 10 bases lay in between. From germline, CDR1 is MRHNA and CDR2 SNTAGT.